This TCR beta chain emerged from a study of T-cell memory formation after mild COVID-19. Study-level background: Largely, the TCR clusters proved donor specific. Study-level results: The study found contracting CD4+ clones mainly in CM and EM and contracting CD8+ clones in EMRA. The authors left the SARS-CoV-2 specificity of second-wave clones peaking on day 37 unconfirmed.

In germline, CDR1 is LGHDT, CDR2 YNNKEL (reference sequence). V shed 4 bases and J shed 4 bases, with 13 bases lying between them. This CDR3 is 14 amino acids long. TCRdb reprocessed the 5' RACE reads via MiXCR and lists one record per CDR3 protein. Of 120,000 to 150,000 distinct CDR3 sequences in the sample, less than 20% were seen once. Regarding this clonotype: The antigen remains undetermined.

The sequenced sample consisted of PBMCs or a T cell subset sorted from them (not recorded which). This chain joins TRBV3-1 and TRBJ1-1, with D perhaps matching TRBD1 (6 bases). This receptor was taken from an adult woman who had mild COVID-19 (a few samples of this study predate the infection). Cell type and time point are not known. DNA for the CDR3: TGTGCCAGCAGCCCCGAAGGGGGGTTCACTGAAGCTTTCTTT. Protein sequence: CASSPEGGFTEAFF.